The clone carrying this T cell receptor (beta chain) was seen at least ten times. Its antigen is still unknown. The sample is drawn from a study of neurological immune-mediated disorders. Looking at the study overall: The 35 or so multiple sclerosis patients comprised around 30 relapsing-remitting and 3 secondary progressive cases. Study-wide results and limits: Phylogenetic analysis grouped 18 of 34 multiple sclerosis patients' repertoires together, suggesting a possible repertoire signature. CDR3 amino acid sequences found in expanded clones were never shared across subjects, suggesting private repertoires in all groups.

TCRdb ran MiXCR on the 5' RACE reads and lists one entry per CDR3 protein. Altogether roughly 100,000 distinct CDR3 sequences are present, roughly 3.3% being singletons, with the ten largest covering less than 3%. The CDR3 consists of 11 residues. V was shortened by 0 bases and J by 5 bases, with 2 bases between the two germline ends. Germline CDR1 is DFQATT and CDR2 is SNEGSKA (reference sequence). Material for sequencing was PBMCs. V usage is TRBV20-1 and J usage is TRBJ2-1; no reliable D call. This sequence was found in a woman aged 45-59 years with multiple sclerosis. The CDR3 protein is CSAREDNEQFF. CDR3 nucleotide sequence: TGCAGTGCTAGAGAAGACAATGAGCAGTTCTTC.